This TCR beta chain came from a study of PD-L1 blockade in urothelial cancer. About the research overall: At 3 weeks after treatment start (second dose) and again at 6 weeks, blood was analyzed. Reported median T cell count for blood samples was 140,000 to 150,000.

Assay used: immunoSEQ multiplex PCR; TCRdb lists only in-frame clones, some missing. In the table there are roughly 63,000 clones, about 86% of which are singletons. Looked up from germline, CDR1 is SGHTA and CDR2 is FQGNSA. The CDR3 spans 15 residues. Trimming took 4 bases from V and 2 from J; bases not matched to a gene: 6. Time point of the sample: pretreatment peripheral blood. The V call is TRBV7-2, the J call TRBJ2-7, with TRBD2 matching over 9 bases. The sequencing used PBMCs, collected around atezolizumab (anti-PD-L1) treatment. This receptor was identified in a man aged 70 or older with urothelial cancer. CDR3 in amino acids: CASSSNSGGPYEQYF. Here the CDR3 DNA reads TGTGCCAGCAGCTCCAATAGCGGGGGCCCCTACGAGCAGTACTTC.